These 9 T cell receptor beta chains were sequenced from one sample in a study of blood T cell repertoires in COVID-19. The method was immunoSEQ multiplex PCR; TCRdb's version includes in-frame clones alone and lacks a portion of them. The data hold about 88,000 clones, with 90% observed a single time. The source material was peripheral blood. Receptors were obtained from a man aged 55 to 69 with acute or convalescent COVID-19.

This chain uses TRBV7-2 with TRBJ2-7, with D perhaps matching TRBD1 (6 bases). This CDR3 contains 14 residues. Germline V gene sequence: CDR1 SGHTA, CDR2 FQGNSA. V lost 1 base and J lost 2, with 9 bases in between. The CDR3 DNA sequence: TGTGCCAGCAGCTTAGACAGGGTGACCTACGAGCAGTACTTC. Protein sequence: CASSLDRVTYEQYF.

V usage is TRBV18 and J usage is TRBJ2-5; D remains unclear. This CDR3 spans 16 amino acids. V lost 1 base to trimming and J lost 2 bases, with 14 bases between them. In germline, CDR1 is KGHSH, CDR2 LQKENI. The CDR3 protein is CASSPQSQRQQETQYF. The DNA for the CDR3 is TGTGCCAGCTCACCACAGTCCCAGCGTCAACAAGAGACCCAGTACTTC.

The chain carries TRBV11-3 and TRBJ1-1; D possibly corresponds to TRBD1 (6 bases). V was cut by 2 bases and J by 3 bases, with 10 bases left in between. The CDR3 runs to 14 residues. CDR1 and CDR2 from the germline V gene are SGHNT and YENEEA. The CDR3 DNA follows: TGTGCCAGCAGCTTATTCGCAGGGGACACTGAAGCTTTCTTT. Amino acids: CASSLFAGDTEAFF.

This rearrangement joins TRBV12-3 or TRBV12-4 to TRBJ1-3; D call uncertain. This CDR3 comprises 13 residues. Trimming took off 6 bases at V and 2 bases at J, with 8 bases between the two ends. The DNA of the CDR3 is TGTGCCAGCAGGGCCCCCCCTGGAAACACCATATATTTT. This codes for CASRAPPGNTIYF.

This sequence joins TRBV30 and TRBJ2-7; D is uncertain. The CDR3 is made up of 11 amino acids. V shed 6 bases and J shed 4 bases, with 10 bases lying between them. Germline CDR1 reads GTSNPN; CDR2 reads SVGIG (reference sequence). CDR3 DNA sequence: TGTGCCTGCCAGTCGCAATACGAGCAGTACTTC. Translating it yields CACQSQYEQYF.

J is TRBJ2-3 and V is TRBV19; TRBD1 matches 7 bases. Germline CDR1 reads LNHDA; CDR2 reads SQIVND (reference sequence). V was pared by 3 bases and J by 2 bases, with 8 bases of the junction left unmatched. CDR3 length equals 16 residues. The CDR3 nucleotides read TGTGCCAGTAGTATCACGTTGGGACAGTACACAGATACGCAGTATTTT. Residues: CASSITLGQYTDTQYF.

In DNA, the CDR3 is TGTGCCAGCAGCAGGGACAGGGGGCTTCTAAACATTCAGTACTTC. As protein: CASSRDRGLLNIQYF. The chain links TRBV6-2 or TRBV6-3 to TRBJ2-4, with 12 bases that match TRBD1. The V gene end was trimmed by 6 bases and the J gene end by 6 bases; junction bases not matched to a gene: 6. The germline V gene encodes CDR1 MNHEY and CDR2 SVGEGT. The length of the CDR3 is 15 residues.

J is TRBJ2-7 and V is TRBV19, with 9 nucleotides matching TRBD2. Trimming took 5 bases from V and 6 from J; bases not matched to a gene: 14. The germline gives CDR1 LNHDA, CDR2 SQIVND (reference sequence). CDR3 length: 16 amino acids. DNA for the CDR3: TGTGCCAGTAGTGCGGAGGGGAGGACTAGCGTATCCGAGCAGTACTTC. It specifies CASSAEGRTSVSEQYF.

The gene calls are TRBV14 and TRBJ1-1, with D maybe TRBD1 (6 bases). Germline CDR1 is SGHDN and CDR2 is FVKESK. V was clipped by 0 bases and J by 7 bases, with 12 bases between them. The CDR3 runs to 14 residues. The CDR3: CASSQEIGGLEAFF. For the CDR3, the DNA is TGTGCCAGCAGCCAAGAAATCGGGGGGCTTGAAGCTTTCTTT.